This TCR beta chain appears in the sequencing data of a study of cytomegalovirus exposure and HLA in healthy donors. Regarding the study as a whole: Accurate predictions that matched the HLA-A and HLA-B alleles of most subjects were reportedly made from TCR beta sequences.

About this clone: What it recognizes is unknown.

Amplification used 60 Vbeta primers and 13 Jbeta primers. TCRdb's copy holds only in-frame clones and misses some; the assay was immunoSEQ multiplex PCR. The sample comprises under 200,000 clones, 75% to 90% of which are singletons, and roughly 2% rests with the top ten. Germline loops: CDR1 MDHEN, CDR2 SYDVKM. V shed 7 bases, J shed 2 bases, and the junction held 6 bases outside the gene matches. This CDR3 has 14 residues. Sample: PBMCs. This TCR was sampled from a woman in her late teens or twenties in good health and CMV-seronegative. The chain employs TRBV28 and TRBJ2-7; TRBD2 aligns across 9 bases. CDR3 nucleotides: TGTGCCAGCAACCTAGCGGGGTTAGCCTACGAGCAGTACTTC. It translates to CASNLAGLAYEQYF.